The sequence of this T cell receptor (beta chain) was determined in a study of cytomegalovirus exposure and HLA in healthy donors. Overall study findings and caveats: Productive status was seen about 87% or about 30% of the time for most TCR beta V segments in an earlier analysis.

Details on this clone: Its antigen remains unidentified.

CDR3 size: 18 residues. V dropped 6 bases and J dropped 3; count of bases not matched to a gene: 14. Germline-derived CDR1 and CDR2 are SGHDT and YYEEEE. The PCR had 60 Vbeta and 13 Jbeta primers. TCRdb keeps only in-frame clones here, not all; method: immunoSEQ multiplex PCR. The sample has 150,000 to 200,000 clones; around 80% are singletons. The chain employs TRBV5-6 and TRBJ2-3, with 12 bases lining up with TRBD2. The receptor was isolated from a man aged 35-49 years in good health and CMV-seropositive. The sample comprised PBMCs. The CDR3 here is CASTQSSLAGGMTDTQYF. The CDR3 coding sequence is TGTGCCAGCACCCAGAGCTCCCTAGCGGGAGGGATGACAGATACGCAGTATTTT.